This T cell receptor beta chain was documented in a study of T cells in Graves' hyperthyroidism and ophthalmopathy. The CDR3 runs to 12 residues. Germline assignment: CDR1 KGHSY and CDR2 FQNENV. V was clipped by 5 bases and J by 5 bases, with 9 bases between them. Amplification of TCR beta CDR3 regions used RNA as the template. The HTBI set primed first-round TCR CDR3 RT-PCR. TCRdb analysed the multiplex PCR reads with MiXCR anew, one entry per CDR3 protein. The data show about 400,000 distinct CDR3 sequences, roughly 14% seen once. The chain joins TRBV16 to TRBJ2-5; D gene uncertain. The source is a woman in her late teens or twenties with Graves' hyperthyroidism that later progressed to Graves' ophthalmopathy. Sequencing was carried out using blood. CDR3 region: CASSYRSETQYF. CDR3 DNA: TGTGCCAGCAGCTATCGCAGTGAGACCCAGTACTTC.